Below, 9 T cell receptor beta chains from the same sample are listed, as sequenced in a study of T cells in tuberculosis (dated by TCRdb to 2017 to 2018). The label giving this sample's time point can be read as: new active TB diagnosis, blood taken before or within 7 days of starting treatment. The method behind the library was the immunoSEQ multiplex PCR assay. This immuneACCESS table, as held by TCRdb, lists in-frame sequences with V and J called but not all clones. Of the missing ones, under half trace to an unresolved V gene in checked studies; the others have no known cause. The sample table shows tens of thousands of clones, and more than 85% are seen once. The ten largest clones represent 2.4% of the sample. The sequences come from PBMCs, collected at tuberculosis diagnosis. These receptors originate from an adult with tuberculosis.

CDR3 protein: CASSAPDRGRLDGYTF. CDR3 bases: TGTGCCAGCAGCGCCCCGGACAGGGGACGGTTGGATGGCTACACCTTC. This chain links TRBV5-8 with TRBJ1-2, with 9 bases fitting TRBD1. CDR3 length equals 16 residues. With V trimmed by 4 bases and J by 6 bases, 13 bases remained unmatched. Per germline, CDR1 SGHTS and CDR2 YDEGEE. Variable domain in full (rest from reference TRBV5-8 and TRBJ1-2): EAGVTQSPTHLIKTRGQQATLRCSPISGHTSVYWYQQALGLGLQFLLWYDEGEERNRGNFPPRFSGRQFPNYSSELNVNALELEDSALYLCASSAPDRGRLDGYTFGSGTRLTVV.

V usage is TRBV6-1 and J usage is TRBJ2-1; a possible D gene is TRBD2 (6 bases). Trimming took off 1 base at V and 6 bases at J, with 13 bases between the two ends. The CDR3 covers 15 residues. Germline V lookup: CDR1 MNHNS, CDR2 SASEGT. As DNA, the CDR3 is TGTGCCAGCAGTGAAGAGGCCGGGGGTCCCAATGAGCAGTTCTTC. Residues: CASSEEAGGPNEQFF.

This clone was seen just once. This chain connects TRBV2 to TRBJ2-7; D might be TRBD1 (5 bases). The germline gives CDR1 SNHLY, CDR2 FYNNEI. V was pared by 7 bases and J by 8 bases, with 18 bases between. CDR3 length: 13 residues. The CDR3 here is CASTLPPAGKQYF. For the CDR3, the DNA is TGTGCCAGCACCCTACCGCCAGCAGGGAAGCAGTACTTC. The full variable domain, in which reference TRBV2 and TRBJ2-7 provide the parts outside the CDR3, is EPEVTQTPSHQVTQMGQEVILRCVPISNHLYFYWYRQILGQKVEFLVSFYNNEISEKSEIFDDQFSVERPDGSNFTLKIRSTKLEDSAMYFCASTLPPAGKQYFGPGTRLTVT.

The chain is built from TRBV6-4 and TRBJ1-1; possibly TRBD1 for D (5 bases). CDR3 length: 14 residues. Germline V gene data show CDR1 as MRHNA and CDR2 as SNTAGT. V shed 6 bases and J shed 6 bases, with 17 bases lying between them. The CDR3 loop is CASRGYTGPPEAFF. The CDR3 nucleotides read TGTGCCAGCAGGGGATACACAGGACCTCCTGAAGCTTTCTTT.

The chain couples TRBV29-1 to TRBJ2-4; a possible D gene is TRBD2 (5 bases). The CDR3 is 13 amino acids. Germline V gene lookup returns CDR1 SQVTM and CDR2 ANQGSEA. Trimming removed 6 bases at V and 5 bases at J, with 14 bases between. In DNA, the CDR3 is TGCAGCGTGCCGGGATGGGGAGAAAACATTCAGTACTTC. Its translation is CSVPGWGENIQYF. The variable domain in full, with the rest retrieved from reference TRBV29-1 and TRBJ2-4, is SAVISQKPSRDICQRGTSLTIQCQVDSQVTMMFWYRQQPGQSLTLIATANQGSEATYESGFVIDKFPISRPNLTFSTLTVSNMSPEDSSIYLCSVPGWGENIQYFGAGTRLSVL.

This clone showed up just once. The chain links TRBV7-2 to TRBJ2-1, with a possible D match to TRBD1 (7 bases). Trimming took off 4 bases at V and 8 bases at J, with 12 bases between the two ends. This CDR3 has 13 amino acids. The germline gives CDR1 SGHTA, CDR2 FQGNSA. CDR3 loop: CASSSDRDYEQFF. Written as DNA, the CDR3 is TGTGCCAGCAGCTCCGACAGGGACTATGAGCAGTTCTTC.

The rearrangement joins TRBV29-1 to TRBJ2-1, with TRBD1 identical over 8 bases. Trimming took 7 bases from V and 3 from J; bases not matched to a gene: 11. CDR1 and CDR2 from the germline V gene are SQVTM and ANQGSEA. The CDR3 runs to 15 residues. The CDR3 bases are TGCAGCGCCGACCGCGACAGGGGTCTCTACAATGAGCAGTTCTTC. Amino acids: CSADRDRGLYNEQFF.

DNA for the CDR3: TGCGCCAGCATTCAAAACAGGGATAACTACGAGCAGTACGTC. Amino acid sequence: CASIQNRDNYEQYV. The chain employs TRBV23-1 and TRBJ2-7; TRBD1 might be the D (6 bases). TRBV23-1 is recorded as an ORF, its role being uncertain. This CDR3 contains 14 residues.

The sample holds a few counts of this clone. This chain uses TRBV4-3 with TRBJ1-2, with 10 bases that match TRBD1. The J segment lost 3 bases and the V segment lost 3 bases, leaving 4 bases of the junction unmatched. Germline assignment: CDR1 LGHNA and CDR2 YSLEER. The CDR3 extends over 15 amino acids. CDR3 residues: CASSQGTGAYYGYTF. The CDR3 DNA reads TGCGCCAGCAGCCAGGGGACAGGGGCTTACTATGGCTACACCTTC.